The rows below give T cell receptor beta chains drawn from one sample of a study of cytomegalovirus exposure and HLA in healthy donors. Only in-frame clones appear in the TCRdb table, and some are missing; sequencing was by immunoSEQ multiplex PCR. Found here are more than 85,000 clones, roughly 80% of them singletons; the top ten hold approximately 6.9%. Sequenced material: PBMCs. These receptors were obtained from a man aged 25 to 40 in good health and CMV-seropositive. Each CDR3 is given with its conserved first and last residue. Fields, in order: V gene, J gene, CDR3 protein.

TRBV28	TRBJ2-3	CASSPGGQGVDTQYF
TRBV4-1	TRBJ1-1	CASSQETGKNTEAFF
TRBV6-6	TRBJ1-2	CASSYPGQGARYTF
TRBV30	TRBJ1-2	CAWSVEANYGYTF
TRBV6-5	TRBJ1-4	CASSVQGAYEKLFF
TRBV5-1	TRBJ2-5	CASSLGSSAETQYF
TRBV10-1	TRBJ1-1	CASSPGTGTNTEAFF
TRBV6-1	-	CAINRDRVAYEQYF
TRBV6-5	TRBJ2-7	CASSSGLANYEQYF
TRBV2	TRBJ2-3	CASSEETLATDTQYF
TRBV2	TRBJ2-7	CASSEGGFYEQYF
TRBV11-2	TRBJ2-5	CASNTGTGDYQETQYF
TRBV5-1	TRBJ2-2	CASSSVDRDRGTGELFF
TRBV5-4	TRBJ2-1	CASSLPGTGVRNEQFF